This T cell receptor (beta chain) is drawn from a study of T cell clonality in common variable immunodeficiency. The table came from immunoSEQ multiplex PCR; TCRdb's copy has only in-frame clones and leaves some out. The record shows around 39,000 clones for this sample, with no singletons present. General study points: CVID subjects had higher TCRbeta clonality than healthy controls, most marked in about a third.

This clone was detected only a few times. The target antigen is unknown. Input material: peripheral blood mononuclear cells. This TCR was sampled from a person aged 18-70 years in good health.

The sequenced CDR3 bases are TGCAGCGTTGGAGCACGACAAGGAGAGACC. This codes for CSVGARQGET. From start to end, the CDR3 is CSVGARQGETQYF. The rearrangement links TRBV29-1 to TRBJ2-5; D uncertain. The sequenced fragment ends 3 residues before the CDR3 boundary, so the rest is inferred from the germline J gene. The CDR3 contains 13 residues. Trimming took 4 bases from V and 4 from J, leaving 13 bases between them. Germline lookup yields CDR1 SQVTM and CDR2 ANQGSEA.